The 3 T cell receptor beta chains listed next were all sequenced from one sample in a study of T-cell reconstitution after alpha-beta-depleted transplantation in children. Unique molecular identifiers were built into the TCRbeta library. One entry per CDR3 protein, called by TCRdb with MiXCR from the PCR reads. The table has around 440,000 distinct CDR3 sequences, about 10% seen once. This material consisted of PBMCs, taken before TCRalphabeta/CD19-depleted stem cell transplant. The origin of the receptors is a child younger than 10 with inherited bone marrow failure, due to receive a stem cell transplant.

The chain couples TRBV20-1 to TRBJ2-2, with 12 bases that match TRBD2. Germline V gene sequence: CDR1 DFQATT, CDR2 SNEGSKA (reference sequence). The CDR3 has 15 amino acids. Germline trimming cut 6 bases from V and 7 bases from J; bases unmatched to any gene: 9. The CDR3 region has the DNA TGCAGTGCCCCCCGACTAGCGGGAGCGGTCGGGGAGCTGTTTTTT. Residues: CSAPRLAGAVGELFF.

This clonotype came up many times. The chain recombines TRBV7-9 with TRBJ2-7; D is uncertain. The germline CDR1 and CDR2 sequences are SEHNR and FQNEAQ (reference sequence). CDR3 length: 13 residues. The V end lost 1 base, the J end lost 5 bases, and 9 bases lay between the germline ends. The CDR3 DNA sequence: TGTGCCAGCAGCTTAGGCCAAAGCCACGAGCAGTACTTC. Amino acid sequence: CASSLGQSHEQYF.

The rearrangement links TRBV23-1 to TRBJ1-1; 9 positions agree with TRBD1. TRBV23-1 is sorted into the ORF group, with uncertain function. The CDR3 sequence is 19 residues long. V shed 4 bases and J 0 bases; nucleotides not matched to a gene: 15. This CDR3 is CASSPKITGGRQMNTEAFF. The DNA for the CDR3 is TGCGCCAGCAGTCCCAAGATCACAGGGGGCCGACAAATGAACACTGAAGCTTTCTTT.